This record covers a single T cell receptor (beta chain). Its antigen is unknown. The data originate from a study of vaccination and CD4 T cells after COVID-19. The study, taken as a whole, reports: For convalescent patients, a median about 86% of reactive clones surfaced exclusively after vaccination. Spike mono-reactivity applied to 304 of 307 vaccine-specific clones detected in convalescent patients.

An Oncomine TCR Beta short-read assay was used to sequence the DNA from cultured CD4+ T cells. TCRdb fed the PCR reads into MiXCR, producing one record per CDR3 protein. The sample contains some 11,000 distinct CDR3 sequences, 70% to 80% of which appear only once. The CDR3 sequence is 15 residues long. CDR1 is MNHEY, CDR2 SVGAGI, per germline. V dropped 4 bases and J dropped 1; count of bases not matched to a gene: 1. Stated treatment: roughly ten-day PBMC culture with coronavirus spike peptide pools or control peptides (ViraFEST assay). Positive PCR dates covered March to December 2020, before US Alpha, Beta and Delta variants.

The sample consisted of CD4+ T cells from blood, cultured in vitro. This clonotype was sampled from a human donor who had recovered from COVID-19. The chain couples TRBV6-5 to TRBJ1-5, with 10 bases that match TRBD1. For the CDR3, the DNA is TGTGCCAGCAGTTCGGACAGGGGGAGCAATCAGCCCCAGCATTTT. Residues: CASSSDRGSNQPQHF.